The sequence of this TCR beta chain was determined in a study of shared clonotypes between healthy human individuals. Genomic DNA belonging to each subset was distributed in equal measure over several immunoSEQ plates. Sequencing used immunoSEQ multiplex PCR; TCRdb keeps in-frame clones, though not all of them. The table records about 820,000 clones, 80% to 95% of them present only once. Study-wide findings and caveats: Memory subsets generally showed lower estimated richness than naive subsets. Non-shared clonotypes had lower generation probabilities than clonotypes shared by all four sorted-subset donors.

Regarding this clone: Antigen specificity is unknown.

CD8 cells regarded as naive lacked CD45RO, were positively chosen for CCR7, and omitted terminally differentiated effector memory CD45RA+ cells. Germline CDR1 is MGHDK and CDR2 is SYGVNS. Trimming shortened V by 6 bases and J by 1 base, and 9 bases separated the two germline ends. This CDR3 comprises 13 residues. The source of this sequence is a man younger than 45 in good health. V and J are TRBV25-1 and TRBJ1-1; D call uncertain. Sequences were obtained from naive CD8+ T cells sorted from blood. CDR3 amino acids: CASRLGRNTEAFF. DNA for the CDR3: TGTGCCAGCAGACTGGGCAGGAACACTGAAGCTTTCTTT.